The clone carrying this TCR beta chain was seen repeatedly, ten times or more. The CDR3 totals 14 residues. Trimming cost V 4 bases and J 13 bases, with 20 bases left between them. Germline-derived CDR1 and CDR2 are MDHEN and SYDVKM. TCRdb itself ran the 5' RACE reads through MiXCR, one entry per CDR3 protein. The sample includes some 45,000 distinct CDR3 sequences, about 6% of them seen just once. The sample originates from a study of early T cells in non-severe SARS-CoV-2 infection. The chain joins TRBV28 to TRBJ2-1; possibly TRBD1 for D (6 bases). The clonotype originates from an adult who was a healthcare worker with PCR-confirmed SARS-CoV-2 infection or an uninfected control (not recorded which). The sequencing here drew on whole blood, taken at baseline. The CDR3: CASSSGVDTLTQFF. CDR3 sequence (DNA): TGTGCCAGCAGTTCAGGGGTCGACACCTTAACCCAGTTCTTC.